These T cell receptor beta chains were read from a single sample in a study of T cell responses to AZD1222 COVID-19 vaccine. Produced via immunoSEQ multiplex PCR; TCRdb's table is partial and in-frame only. Here the sample spans about 140,000 clones, 75% to 95% being singletons. The source material was peripheral blood, sampled on day 0 of AZD1222 vaccination. These receptors all come from an adult in good health. CDR3s include the opening cysteine and the closing phenylalanine or tryptophan. The order of the fields is V gene, D gene, J gene, CDR3 protein. The D gene is left open where the match is weak.

>TRBV28|NA|TRBJ1-6
CASSSRVWNSPLHF
>TRBV6-2/TRBV6-3|NA|TRBJ2-7
CASSYSNVYEQYF
>TRBV5-6|NA|TRBJ1-5
CASSFWSQPQHF
>TRBV19|NA|TRBJ1-1
CASSHPPHYTEAFF
>TRBV3-1/TRBV3-2|NA|TRBJ1-1
CASSPRRSLGLNTEAFF
>TRBV28|NA|TRBJ2-7
CASSSDGGGEQYF
>TRBV9|NA|TRBJ2-3
CASRGSTDTQYF
>TRBV4-3|NA|TRBJ1-1
CASSQEPSKTEAFF
>TRBV5-4|TRBD1|TRBJ1-2
CASSPDRTNYGYTF
>TRBV6-2/TRBV6-3|NA|TRBJ2-6
CASSYSRVSGANVLTF
>TRBV5-6|NA|TRBJ2-7
CASSPFSSYEQYF
>TRBV2|NA|TRBJ2-7
CASWDGSSYEQYF
>TRBV29-1|NA|TRBJ2-7
CSARRGSYEQYF
>TRBV4-3|NA|TRBJ1-2
CASSPDDGGYGYTF
>TRBV27|TRBD2|TRBJ2-7
CASSLSRTGGQYF
>TRBV28|NA|TRBJ2-5
CASSPLHRQETQYF
>TRBV7-2|NA|TRBJ2-3
CASSLRVPLDTQYF
>TRBV7-9|NA|TRBJ2-5
CASSLASTKTQYF
>TRBV9|NA|TRBJ1-2
CASSEETGRRGYTF
>TRBV4-3|NA|TRBJ1-2
CASSQVAQRAYGYTF
>TRBV20-1|NA|TRBJ1-1
CSASFDTEAFF